This is a list of T cell receptor beta chains from one sample in a study of human T cells and chemical hapten exposure. MiXCR was run by TCRdb on the RACE reads, yielding one entry per CDR3 protein. The table shows under 200,000 distinct CDR3 sequences, with about 27% occurring only once. This material consisted of whole blood, taken in connection with sensitization to the hapten diphenylcyclopropenone (DPC). These receptors were collected from a woman between 18 and 30 years old with alopecia areata. Some clones in this sample may be carry-over from other donors' samples. Both conserved end residues are part of each CDR3. Fields, in order: V gene, J gene, D gene, clone size, CDR3 length, CDR3 DNA, CDR3 protein. A D gene is named only where the DNA matches it firmly. Clone size is stated in some rows and not others, as once, few, many or a class when expanded.

v_gene: TRBV20-1; j_gene: TRBJ2-3; d_gene: .; abundance: .; len: 14; CDR3nt: TGCAGTGCTCCGCCGACAGCGGCCGCAGATACGCAGTATTTT; CDR3aa: CSAPPTAAADTQYF
v_gene: TRBV4-1; j_gene: TRBJ1-1; d_gene: TRBD1; abundance: .; len: 15; CDR3nt: TGCGCCAGCAGCCAAGATATCAGGGGGTACGCTGAAGCTTTCTTT; CDR3aa: CASSQDIRGYAEAFF
v_gene: TRBV15; j_gene: TRBJ2-5; d_gene: .; abundance: .; len: 14; CDR3nt: TGTGCCACCAGCAGGTGGGATATAGGCGAGACCCAGTACTTC; CDR3aa: CATSRWDIGETQYF
v_gene: TRBV20-1; j_gene: TRBJ1-5; d_gene: .; abundance: few; len: 16; CDR3nt: TGCAGTGGTGGGGGACTCATATCTGGGGGTGGTCAGCCCCAGCATTTT; CDR3aa: CSGGGLISGGGQPQHF
v_gene: TRBV2; j_gene: TRBJ2-1; d_gene: .; abundance: .; len: 13; CDR3nt: TGTGCCAGCAGACAACTACTCGAAGGGGAGCAGTTCTTC; CDR3aa: CASRQLLEGEQFF
v_gene: TRBV9; j_gene: TRBJ2-7; d_gene: .; abundance: .; len: 14; CDR3nt: TGTGCCAGCAGCGTAGGCGTGGAAACCTACGAGCAGTACTTC; CDR3aa: CASSVGVETYEQYF
v_gene: TRBV14; j_gene: TRBJ1-1; d_gene: TRBD1; abundance: .; len: 14; CDR3nt: TGTGCCAGCAGCCAAGCGACAGGGGGCACTGAAGCTTTCTTT; CDR3aa: CASSQATGGTEAFF
v_gene: TRBV28; j_gene: TRBJ1-5; d_gene: .; abundance: many; len: 12; CDR3nt: TGTGCCAGCACCGGGGGCAATCAGCCCCAGCATTTT; CDR3aa: CASTGGNQPQHF
v_gene: TRBV6-6; j_gene: TRBJ2-5; d_gene: .; abundance: .; len: 14; CDR3nt: TGTGCCAGCAGAGCCCGGGGCTTCTCAGAGACCCAGTACTTC; CDR3aa: CASRARGFSETQYF
v_gene: TRBV18; j_gene: TRBJ2-1; d_gene: .; abundance: .; len: 15; CDR3nt: TGTGCCAGCTCACCAGTAACAACCCTCTTCGATGAGCAGTTCTTC; CDR3aa: CASSPVTTLFDEQFF
v_gene: TRBV20-1; j_gene: TRBJ1-4; d_gene: .; abundance: few; len: 11; CDR3nt: TGCAGTGCTCTTCATAATGAAAAACTGTTTTTT; CDR3aa: CSALHNEKLFF
v_gene: TRBV9; j_gene: TRBJ1-4; d_gene: .; abundance: .; len: 13; CDR3nt: TGTGCCAGCAGCGTGGGACAAAATGAAAAACTGTTTTTT; CDR3aa: CASSVGQNEKLFF
v_gene: TRBV24-1; j_gene: TRBJ2-1; d_gene: .; abundance: many; len: 12; CDR3nt: TGTGCCACCAGTGATGACGGGCCCGAGCAGTTCTTC; CDR3aa: CATSDDGPEQFF
v_gene: TRBV30; j_gene: TRBJ1-5; d_gene: .; abundance: .; len: 15; CDR3nt: TGTGCCTGGAGTTTTCGCGCCAGGGTCAATCAGCCCCAGCATTTT; CDR3aa: CAWSFRARVNQPQHF
v_gene: TRBV12-3/TRBV12-4; j_gene: TRBJ1-1; d_gene: .; abundance: .; len: 13; CDR3nt: TGTGCCAGCAGTTTCTATGGCGACACTGAAGCTTTCTTT; CDR3aa: CASSFYGDTEAFF
v_gene: TRBV2; j_gene: TRBJ2-5; d_gene: .; abundance: .; len: 15; CDR3nt: TGTGCCAGCAGTGAAGTTAGGGGCTGGTCAAAGACCCAGTACTTC; CDR3aa: CASSEVRGWSKTQYF
v_gene: TRBV20-1; j_gene: TRBJ2-5; d_gene: .; abundance: .; len: 13; CDR3nt: TGCAGTGCTAGAGTGTTAGGGAGGGAGACCCAGTACTTC; CDR3aa: CSARVLGRETQYF
v_gene: TRBV20-1; j_gene: TRBJ1-1; d_gene: .; abundance: few; len: 15; CDR3nt: TGCAGTGCTAACGCGGGGGCAGGGATGGGCACTGAAGCTTTCTTT; CDR3aa: CSANAGAGMGTEAFF
v_gene: TRBV6-2/TRBV6-3; j_gene: TRBJ2-1; d_gene: .; abundance: .; len: 15; CDR3nt: TGTGCCAGCAGCCGTACGGGGCCAAACTACAATGAGCAGTTCTTC; CDR3aa: CASSRTGPNYNEQFF
v_gene: TRBV4-3; j_gene: TRBJ2-1; d_gene: TRBD2; abundance: .; len: 20; CDR3nt: TGCGCCAGCAGCCAAGACCCCGGGACTAGCGGGAGGAACTCCTACAATGAGCAGTTCTTC; CDR3aa: CASSQDPGTSGRNSYNEQFF
v_gene: TRBV6-4; j_gene: TRBJ2-1; d_gene: TRBD2; abundance: few; len: 16; CDR3nt: TGTGCCAGCAGTGAGGAGAGCGGGAACCCCTACAATGAGCAGTTCTTC; CDR3aa: CASSEESGNPYNEQFF
v_gene: TRBV29-1; j_gene: TRBJ2-1; d_gene: TRBD2; abundance: .; len: 13; CDR3nt: TGCAGCGTTGTGGCTAGCGGGAACAATGAGCAGTTCTTC; CDR3aa: CSVVASGNNEQFF
v_gene: TRBV7-8; j_gene: TRBJ2-3; d_gene: .; abundance: .; len: 15; CDR3nt: TGTGCCAGCTATCCGGGAAGGCGGAGCACAGATACGCAGTATTTT; CDR3aa: CASYPGRRSTDTQYF
v_gene: TRBV27; j_gene: TRBJ1-1; d_gene: .; abundance: few; len: 14; CDR3nt: TGTGCCAGCAGTGGGAATCCCCCGCTCCTTGGGGCTTTCTTT; CDR3aa: CASSGNPPLLGAFF
v_gene: TRBV4-1; j_gene: TRBJ1-6; d_gene: TRBD1; abundance: .; len: 16; CDR3nt: TGCGCCAGCAGCCAAAGCACCGGGACAGTCTATTCACCCCTCCACTTT; CDR3aa: CASSQSTGTVYSPLHF
v_gene: TRBV20-1; j_gene: TRBJ2-7; d_gene: TRBD2; abundance: .; len: 15; CDR3nt: TGCAGTGCTAGTACAGGACTAGCGGCCCCGGGCGAGCAGTACTTC; CDR3aa: CSASTGLAAPGEQYF
v_gene: TRBV9; j_gene: TRBJ2-2; d_gene: TRBD1; abundance: .; len: 15; CDR3nt: TGTGCCAGCAGCGTAGAGGGGACAGGGAGCGGGGAGCTGTTTTTT; CDR3aa: CASSVEGTGSGELFF
v_gene: TRBV10-2; j_gene: TRBJ1-3; d_gene: TRBD1; abundance: .; len: 15; CDR3nt: TGCGCCAGCAGTGAAGACAGGGAAATCGGAAACACCATATATTTT; CDR3aa: CASSEDREIGNTIYF
v_gene: TRBV29-1; j_gene: TRBJ2-1; d_gene: .; abundance: .; len: 12; CDR3nt: TGCAGCACCAAGACAGGACGGGATGAGCAGTTCTTC; CDR3aa: CSTKTGRDEQFF
v_gene: TRBV2; j_gene: TRBJ1-5; d_gene: .; abundance: few; len: 13; CDR3nt: TGTGCCAGCATGCCAGGGCTGAATCAGCCCCAGCATTTT; CDR3aa: CASMPGLNQPQHF
v_gene: TRBV29-1; j_gene: TRBJ2-7; d_gene: .; abundance: many; len: 13; CDR3nt: TGCAGCGTTGATCGGGGCGGGACTGCGAAGCAGTACTTC; CDR3aa: CSVDRGGTAKQYF
v_gene: TRBV15; j_gene: TRBJ1-2; d_gene: .; abundance: .; len: 12; CDR3nt: TGTGCCACGAAGGGGGATCGCTATGGCTACACCTTC; CDR3aa: CATKGDRYGYTF
v_gene: TRBV7-2; j_gene: TRBJ1-5; d_gene: TRBD1; abundance: .; len: 13; CDR3nt: TGTGCCAGCAGCCGGGACAGAGATCAGCCCCAGCATTTT; CDR3aa: CASSRDRDQPQHF
v_gene: TRBV4-1; j_gene: TRBJ1-4; d_gene: TRBD1; abundance: few; len: 17; CDR3nt: TGCGCCAGCAGCCAAGCGGGACAGGGCCCCCTAGATGAAAAACTGTTTTTT; CDR3aa: CASSQAGQGPLDEKLFF